This TCR beta chain comes out of a study of Graves' ophthalmopathy and Graves' hyperthyroidism. Study summary: No treatment had been given when peripheral blood was collected at initial diagnosis.

Trimming took off 4 bases at V and 0 bases at J, with 16 bases between the two ends. This CDR3 is built from 16 residues. Germline V CDR1 and CDR2: SGHRS, YFSETQ. TCR beta CDR3 regions were amplified from RNA transcripts. RT-PCR in the first round used HTBI primers; a second-round multiplex PCR followed. One entry per CDR3 protein results from TCRdb running MiXCR on the multiplex PCR reads. This sample has roughly 350,000 distinct CDR3 sequences; about a sixth occur once, and the top ten carry 2.4%. This clonotype was seen at least ten times. The sequenced material came from peripheral blood. This chain joins TRBV5-1 and TRBJ2-5, with D perhaps TRBD1 (5 bases). The TCR was taken from an adult woman with stable Graves' hyperthyroidism. CDR3 coding DNA: TGCGCCAGCAGCCGACAGCCGGAACTGTACCAAGAGACCCAGTACTTC. Translating gives CASSRQPELYQETQYF.